The clone carrying this TCR beta chain was picked up a small number of times. Its antigen remains unidentified. This record belongs to a study of T cell responses to AZD1222 COVID-19 vaccine. The study, taken as a whole, reports: There were repertoire samples only from the period after the peak T cell response. The span of vaccine-associated CD4 TCRs extended across spike, with dominance at 160-218 and 743-854. A reported finding is that nearly half of spike-specific TCRs target unmutated variant regions.

Measured with immunoSEQ multiplex PCR; TCRdb has only the in-frame clones, and not every one. The sample consists of 95,000 to 110,000 clones, roughly nine tenths of them appearing once. Germline CDR1 MNHEY, CDR2 SMNVEV (reference sequence). The CDR3 is 13 residues long. The V gene lost 4 bases and the J gene lost 4 bases, with 8 bases spanning the gap. The input for sequencing was peripheral blood, taken 28 days after the second AZD1222 dose. This rearrangement joins TRBV27 to TRBJ1-3; possible D gene TRBD1, 5 bases. This sequence was found in an adult who received the AZD1222 COVID-19 vaccine. The CDR3 sequence: CASSYSGGNTIYF. The CDR3 DNA reads as TGTGCCAGCAGTTACTCAGGGGGAAACACCATATATTTT.